Below, 10 T cell receptor beta chains from the same sample are listed, as sequenced in a study of cytomegalovirus exposure and HLA in healthy donors. Profiling relied on immunoSEQ multiplex PCR, and the TCRdb table lists in-frame clones only, not all of them. This table has about 98,000 clones, approximately 94% appearing once. The sequencing sample was made of PBMCs. The receptors come from a young woman in good health and CMV-seronegative.

The J gene is TRBJ1-2, the V gene TRBV6-5, with 10 bases identical to TRBD1. This CDR3 has 14 residues. Losses at the gene ends were 5 bases for V and 4 bases for J; bases not matched to a gene: 4. CDR1 is MNHEY and CDR2 is SVGAGI in the germline V gene. CDR3 amino acids: CASSKGQGTYGYTF. The CDR3 region has the DNA TGTGCCAGCAGTAAGGGACAGGGGACCTATGGCTACACCTTC.

CDR3 DNA sequence: TGTGCCAGCAGCCTACAGACAGGGGGCCACTATGGCTACACCTTC. Its protein is CASSLQTGGHYGYTF. The J gene is TRBJ1-2, the V gene TRBV7-8; 10 nucleotides align to TRBD1. CDR3 length equals 15 residues. CDR1 and CDR2 from the germline V gene are SGHVS and FQNEAQ. V was clipped by 5 bases and J by 3 bases; unmatched bases: 6.

The chain joins TRBV21-1 to TRBJ1-2; TRBD1 is taken as the D call from the table, unchecked against the DNA. TRBV21-1 is described as a pseudogene. The CDR3 is 18 amino acids. CDR3 nucleotide sequence: TGTGCCAGCAACCCAGCTGGGGAACCGGGACAGAAGAACTATGGCTACACCTTC. It yields the protein CASNPAGEPGQKNYGYTF.

In the case of this clone: The sample carries other DNA sequences with the same CDR3. The chain combines TRBV7-2 with TRBJ1-1; D unclear. The CDR3 length is 13 residues. Germline loops: CDR1 SGHTA, CDR2 FQGNSA. Trimming pared 5 bases from V and 0 bases from J, leaving 7 bases between. The CDR3 protein is CASSPYLNTEAFF. CDR3 in DNA: TGTGCCAGCAGCCCATACTTGAACACTGAAGCTTTCTTT.

The J gene is TRBJ1-1, the V gene TRBV4-1; D possibly corresponds to TRBD1 (6 bases). The germline gives CDR1 MGHRA, CDR2 YSYEKL. The germline V and J ends were trimmed by 5 bases and 1 base, with 11 bases remaining between them. The CDR3 length is 14 residues. In DNA form, the CDR3 reads TGCGCCAGCAGCTCACACAGGGAGAACACTGAAGCTTTCTTT. It yields the protein CASSSHRENTEAFF.

V is TRBV27 and J is TRBJ2-2; D might be TRBD2 (6 bases). The CDR3 length is 15 residues. The V and J ends lost 3 bases and 0 bases respectively, with 8 bases between them. The germline CDR1 and CDR2 sequences are MNHEY and SMNVEV (reference sequence). Here the CDR3 reads CASSLVAANTGELFF. The CDR3 DNA is TGTGCCAGCAGTTTGGTAGCGGCGAACACCGGGGAGCTGTTTTTT.

By share, this clone counts as large. The chain combines TRBV4-1 with TRBJ2-7; TRBD2 aligns across 11 bases. Per germline, CDR1 MGHRA and CDR2 YSYEKL. The CDR3 has 16 amino acids. J gave up 6 bases and V 2 bases, and 9 bases lay outside the gene matches. In DNA form, the CDR3 reads TGCGCCAGCAGCCAACATAGCGGGAGGGCCCTCGGCGAGCAGTACTTC. It codes for CASSQHSGRALGEQYF.

The chain combines TRBV10-1 with TRBJ1-4, with 7 positions matching TRBD1. The V gene's germline CDR1 is WNHNN and CDR2 SYGVQD (reference sequence). This CDR3 region has 18 residues. Trimming took 6 bases from V and 3 from J; bases not matched to a gene: 16. The CDR3 reads CASRVTGTESGANEKLFF. The DNA for the CDR3 is TGCGCCAGCAGGGTGACCGGGACAGAAAGTGGGGCTAATGAAAAACTGTTTTTT.

The rearrangement uses TRBV2 and TRBJ2-1, with TRBD2 matching over 7 bases. The CDR3 covers 16 residues. V was clipped by 0 bases and J by 8 bases; unmatched bases: 10. From germline, CDR1 is SNHLY and CDR2 FYNNEI. CDR3 DNA sequence: TGTGCCAGCAGTGAAGCGGGGGGGTCTTTGGCCCATGAGCAGTTCTTC. Translation gives CASSEAGGSLAHEQFF.

V and J are TRBV6-5 and TRBJ1-4; no clear D. Trimming removed 1 base from V and 4 bases from J, with 10 bases in between. Germline assignment: CDR1 MNHEY and CDR2 SVGAGI. The CDR3 length is 15 residues. In DNA, the CDR3 is TGTGCCAGCAGTTACTTGGCAGGTCTTAATGAAAAACTGTTTTTT. It codes for CASSYLAGLNEKLFF.